Reported below is one T cell receptor beta chain. The antigen remains undetermined. The sample belongs to a study of blood T cells in healthy people across ages. The use of a sample-barcoded 5' primer and a J-beta primer mix characterized a second PCR of 7 to 11 cycles. TCRdb fed the 5' RACE reads into MiXCR, producing one record per CDR3 protein. This table has about 1,400,000 distinct CDR3 sequences, approximately 40% appearing once. Points from the study as a whole: Among long-lived donors, naive CD4+ cells were more numerous and diversity higher than in aged donors. No conclusive comparison of naive versus antigen-experienced cells was possible with unsorted PBMCs. Changes seen in expanded clonotypes were possibly confounded by donor CMV status left unknown.

Peripheral blood from each donor was collected in a volume of 9.5 to 10 milliliters. The CDR3 length is 19 residues. CDR1 and CDR2 (germline): MGHRA, YSYEKL. The ends lost 4 bases at V and 5 bases at J; junction bases unmatched: 16. The source of this sequence is a woman between 18 and 29 years old in good health. Sequences were obtained from blood. The V and J genes are TRBV4-1 and TRBJ2-1; TRBD2 matches 11 bases. CDR3 DNA sequence: TGCGCCAGCAGCCGAAGACTACCCACCGGGACTAGCGGAGACAATGAGCAGTTCTTC. Translated: CASSRRLPTGTSGDNEQFF.